Below are 17 T cell receptor beta chains sequenced from a single sample in a study of blood T cell repertoires in COVID-19. Libraries were prepared by immunoSEQ multiplex PCR; TCRdb keeps only in-frame clonotypes and omits some of them. The sample lists 55,000 or so clones; approximately 89% were seen once. Sequences were obtained from peripheral blood. These TCRs come from a man aged 55 to 69 with active or convalescent COVID-19.

The chain links TRBV19 to TRBJ1-1, with a tentative D call TRBD1 (6 bases). Germline loops: CDR1 LNHDA, CDR2 SQIVND (reference sequence). The V and J ends lost 8 bases and 4 bases respectively, with 20 bases between them. This CDR3 spans 15 amino acids. CDR3 protein: CASQSNNRVVTEAFF. In DNA form, the CDR3 reads TGTGCCAGTCAATCAAACAACAGGGTGGTCACTGAAGCTTTCTTT. Together with reference TRBV19 and TRBJ1-1, the CDR3 gives the full variable domain: DGGITQSPKYLFRKEGQNVTLSCEQNLNHDAMYWYRQDPGQGLRLIYYSQIVNDFQKGDIAEGYSVSREKKESFPLTVTSAQKNPTAFYLCASQSNNRVVTEAFFGQGTRLTVV.

This clone occurred a few times. This sequence joins TRBV10-1 and TRBJ2-2; 14 nucleotides line up with TRBD2. Germline V gene sequence: CDR1 WNHNN, CDR2 SYGVQD (reference sequence). V shed 10 bases and J 2 bases; nucleotides not matched to a gene: 12. The CDR3 has 18 residues. CDR3 DNA sequence: TGCGCCAATGAATCCGGGACTAGCGGGAGTGATAACACCGGGGAGCTGTTTTTT. It specifies CANESGTSGSDNTGELFF.

The chain is built from TRBV11-2 and TRBJ1-1, with TRBD1 identical over 10 bases. Germline-derived CDR1 and CDR2 are SGHAT and FQNNGV. Losses at the gene ends were 5 bases for V and 1 base for J; bases not matched to a gene: 7. The CDR3 runs 16 residues. This CDR3 reads CASSALDRGRNTEAFF. CDR3 nucleotide sequence: TGTGCCAGCAGCGCTCTCGACAGGGGGCGGAACACTGAAGCTTTCTTT.

The rearrangement joins TRBV6-2 or TRBV6-3 to TRBJ1-1; 7 bases line up with TRBD1. This CDR3 contains 12 residues. Germline trimming cut 5 bases from V and 10 bases from J; bases unmatched to any gene: 7. Germline V gives CDR1 MNHEY, CDR2 SVGEGT. CDR3 sequence reads: CASSVTGDVAFF. In nucleotides, the CDR3 is TGTGCCAGCAGTGTAACAGGGGATGTAGCTTTCTTT.

The rearrangement uses TRBV4-1 and TRBJ1-4; D not resolved. Germline lookup yields CDR1 MGHRA and CDR2 YSYEKL. The CDR3 is made up of 16 amino acids. The V end lost 0 bases, the J end lost 8 bases, and 16 bases lay between the germline ends. The CDR3, as DNA: TGCGCCAGCAGCCAAGATCAAGAGGTTTGGGAGGAAAAACTGTTTTTT. Translating it yields CASSQDQEVWEEKLFF.

The chain is built from TRBV5-1 and TRBJ1-6, with 8 positions matching TRBD1. This CDR3 has 14 amino acids. The germline gives CDR1 SGHRS, CDR2 YFSETQ. V dropped 5 bases and J dropped 9; count of bases not matched to a gene: 7. The CDR3 is CASREGQEASPLHF. In nucleotides, the CDR3 is TGCGCCAGCAGGGAGGGACAGGAGGCTTCACCCCTCCACTTT.

The rearrangement links TRBV12-5 to TRBJ2-7, with TRBD2 matching 10 bases. With V trimmed by 10 bases and J by 6 bases, 12 bases remained unmatched. From germline, CDR1 is LGHNT and CDR2 FRNRAP. This CDR3 is built from 14 residues. The CDR3 loop reads CATKGETSGTEQYF. As DNA, the CDR3 is TGTGCTACAAAAGGGGAAACTAGCGGGACCGAGCAGTACTTC. The full variable domain, rest sourced from reference TRBV12-5 and TRBJ2-7, is DARVTQTPRHKVTEMGQEVTMRCQPILGHNTVFWYRQTMMQGLELLAYFRNRAPLDDSGMPKDRFSAEMPDATLATLKIQPSEPRDSAVYFCATKGETSGTEQYFGPGTRLTVT.

The chain joins TRBV7-6 to TRBJ2-1; 12 bases are a match to TRBD2. The CDR3 extends over 15 amino acids. After removal of 5 bases from V and 3 bases from J, the junction contained 2 bases not matched to a gene. In germline, CDR1 is SGHVS, CDR2 FNYEAQ. CDR3 sequence (DNA): TGTGCCAGCAGCCGGACTAGCGGGGACTACAATGAGCAGTTCTTC. It translates to CASSRTSGDYNEQFF.

The CDR3 loop is CASSQPQGGSSEKLFF. In nucleotides, the CDR3 is TGCGCCAGCAGCCAGCCCCAAGGGGGTTCGTCTGAAAAACTGTTTTTT. The chain is built from TRBV4-3 and TRBJ1-4; D perhaps matches TRBD1 (6 bases). Trimming stripped 3 bases from V and 7 bases from J, with 18 bases between. Germline CDR1 LGHNA, CDR2 YSLEER. The CDR3 is 16 residues long.

The rearrangement links TRBV7-9 to TRBJ1-5, with D maybe TRBD1 (5 bases). The V gene's germline CDR1 is SEHNR and CDR2 FQNEAQ (reference sequence). V lost 7 bases to trimming and J lost 6 bases, with 16 bases between them. CDR3 length equals 14 residues. Written as DNA, the CDR3 is TGTGCCAGCAACGACGGGGGATTGGGTCAGCCCCAGCATTTT. It translates to CASNDGGLGQPQHF. Full variable domain (missing parts from reference TRBV7-9 and TRBJ1-5): DTGVSQNPRHKITKRGQNVTFRCDPISEHNRLYWYRQTLGQGPEFLTYFQNEAQLEKSRLLSDRFSAERPKGSFSTLEIQRTEQGDSAMYLCASNDGGLGQPQHFGDGTRLSIL.

The rearrangement links TRBV5-6 to TRBJ2-3; 9 nucleotides agree with TRBD2. The CDR3 has 16 amino acids. The J segment lost 1 base and the V segment lost 1 base, leaving 4 bases of the junction unmatched. The germline CDR1 and CDR2 sequences are SGHDT and YYEEEE. The CDR3 DNA follows: TGTGCCAGCAGCTTGTTAGCGGGAGTGGGCACAGATACGCAGTATTTT. Translated, it gives CASSLLAGVGTDTQYF.

This sequence joins TRBV7-9 and TRBJ2-2; D ambiguous. V lost 5 bases to trimming and J lost 2 bases, with 12 bases between them. The CDR3 spans 15 residues. Germline V gives CDR1 SEHNR, CDR2 FQNEAQ (reference sequence). CDR3: CASSPGWSNTGELFF. In nucleotides, the CDR3 is TGTGCCAGCAGCCCCGGGTGGAGCAACACCGGGGAGCTGTTTTTT.

The chain employs TRBV7-9 and TRBJ1-2; possible D gene TRBD1, 5 bases. Trimming removed 5 bases from V and 8 bases from J, with 18 bases in between. There are 14 residues in the CDR3. Germline V lookup: CDR1 SEHNR, CDR2 FQNEAQ (reference sequence). The chain's CDR3 is CASSVPIFGGGYTF. In DNA, the CDR3 is TGTGCCAGCAGCGTCCCCATCTTCGGGGGGGGCTACACCTTC.

V gene TRBV5-8 combines with J gene TRBJ2-3, with TRBD2 matching over 13 bases. The CDR3 totals 16 residues. CDR1 is SGHTS and CDR2 is YDEGEE in the germline V gene. The V and J ends lost 2 bases and 6 bases, in that order; junction bases with no gene match: 6. CDR3 in amino acids: CASSFLTSGRTDTQYF. The CDR3 DNA reads TGTGCCAGCAGCTTTTTGACTAGCGGGAGGACGGATACGCAGTATTTT.

The rearrangement uses TRBV11-2 and TRBJ1-3; D might be TRBD1 (5 bases). The CDR3 has 15 residues. The germline V gene has CDR1 SGHAT and CDR2 FQNNGV. V was pared by 2 bases and J by 1 base, with 9 bases between. This chain's CDR3 is CASSLTPGSGNTIYF. CDR3 nucleotide sequence: TGTGCCAGCAGCTTAACCCCAGGGTCTGGAAACACCATATATTTT.

The rearrangement joins TRBV5-1 to TRBJ2-2, with 10 positions matching TRBD2. V shed 0 bases and J 5 bases; nucleotides not matched to a gene: 1. The CDR3 length is 15 residues. Germline CDR1 SGHRS, CDR2 YFSETQ. CDR3 protein: CASSLVAGGTGELFF. DNA for the CDR3: TGCGCCAGCAGCTTGGTAGCGGGGGGTACCGGGGAGCTGTTTTTT.

This rearrangement joins TRBV2 to TRBJ1-1, with TRBD1 matching 7 bases. This CDR3 has 14 amino acids. Germline-derived CDR1 and CDR2 are SNHLY and FYNNEI. Unmatched junction bases numbered 14, after V lost 5 bases and J lost 11 bases. The CDR3 bases are TGTGCCAGCAGTAGACAGGGAGTGGGCGAGAATGCTTTCTTT. It encodes CASSRQGVGENAFF.